This T cell receptor (beta chain) stems from a study of CD4+ T cells in melanoma. This clone was found once. The antigen remains unidentified. CDR3 length: 12 residues. CDR1 and CDR2 (germline): SGHDN, FVKESK. Trimming removed 3 bases from V and 4 bases from J, with 5 bases in between. Study observations and caveats: Neoantigen-specific CD4+ T cells in melanoma reportedly had diverse differentiation states. CD8+ T cell, macrophage and B cell function reportedly correlated with neoantigen-specific CD4+ T cells.

Only in-frame clones appear in the TCRdb table, and some are missing; sequencing was by immunoSEQ multiplex PCR. The sample has 15,000 or so clones; approximately 76% are singletons. The chain employs TRBV14 and TRBJ2-3; no definite D call. The source of this sequence is a human donor with melanoma. The sample was cells from a culture (not recorded whether cultured in vitro). The CDR3 region has the DNA TGTGCCAGCAGCCACTTCCCAGATACGCAGTATTTT. This sequence encodes CASSHFPDTQYF.